Presented here are 21 T cell receptor beta chains from one specimen sequenced in a study of blood T cell repertoires in COVID-19. This table comes from immunoSEQ multiplex PCR, and its TCRdb copy is limited to in-frame clones, with some not included. The sample lists around 300,000 clones, around 90% occurring once. Source material: peripheral blood. The receptors here all came from a woman aged 35 to 49 who had recovered from COVID-19.

J is TRBJ2-7 and V is TRBV18, with D possibly TRBD1 on 6 matching bases. The CDR3 extends over 12 amino acids. Per the germline V gene, CDR1 is KGHSH and CDR2 is LQKENI. V lost 5 bases, J lost 1 base, and 6 bases lay in between. Here the CDR3 reads CASSGQSYEQYF. CDR3 bases: TGTGCCAGCTCAGGACAGTCCTACGAGCAGTACTTC. The complete variable domain, with remaining parts taken from reference TRBV18 and TRBJ2-7, reads NAGVMQNPRHLVRRRGQEARLRCSPMKGHSHVYWYRQLPEEGLKFMVYLQKENIIDESGMPKERFSAEFPKEGPSILRIQQVVRGDSAAYFCASSGQSYEQYFGPGTRLTVT.

The chain is built from TRBV5-1 and TRBJ2-1; TRBD2 matches 9 bases. The CDR3 extends over 17 amino acids. The V gene's germline CDR1 is SGHRS and CDR2 YFSETQ. The V gene end was trimmed by 7 bases and the J gene end by 2 bases; junction bases not matched to a gene: 13. The CDR3 region is CASRPSASGDPYNEQFF. The CDR3 nucleotides read TGCGCCAGCCGTCCTAGTGCTAGCGGGGACCCCTACAATGAGCAGTTCTTC.

This chain's CDR3 is CASNGGSANTGELFF. Here the CDR3 DNA reads TGTGCCAGCAATGGGGGCTCCGCGAACACCGGGGAGCTGTTTTTT. J is TRBJ2-2 and V is TRBV2; tentatively, D is TRBD1 (6 bases). The germline gives CDR1 SNHLY, CDR2 FYNNEI. This CDR3 is built from 15 residues. V gave up 7 bases and J gave up 0 bases, with 12 bases separating them.

J is TRBJ2-7 and V is TRBV5-1, with D perhaps TRBD1 (8 bases). Deletions cut 1 base from V and 3 bases from J, with 26 bases between. The length of the CDR3 is 19 residues. Germline V lookup: CDR1 SGHRS, CDR2 YFSETQ. CDR3 in DNA: TGCGCCAGCAGCTTGTTCGGGACAGGCCTTACTCGGGGGGTCTACGAGCAGTACTTC. Amino acid sequence: CASSLFGTGLTRGVYEQYF.

V is TRBV18 and J is TRBJ1-2, with 7 bases identical to TRBD1. The CDR3 has 15 amino acids. With V trimmed by 4 bases and J by 3 bases, 8 bases remained unmatched. CDR1 and CDR2 (germline): KGHSH, LQKENI. The CDR3 nucleotides are TGTGCCAGCTCACGACCAGGGGGGGGAGACTATGGCTACACCTTC. Amino acids: CASSRPGGGDYGYTF.

This clone was picked up a small number of times. The chain employs TRBV4-1 and TRBJ2-3, with D unresolved. Germline V gene sequence: CDR1 MGHRA, CDR2 YSYEKL. The CDR3 loop spans 15 amino acids. V was shortened by 0 bases and J by 2 bases, with 9 bases between the two germline ends. The CDR3 DNA sequence: TGCGCCAGCAGCCAAGAACTCATGGTCACAGATACGCAGTATTTT. Protein sequence: CASSQELMVTDTQYF.

The rearrangement uses TRBV19 and TRBJ1-2, with 7 bases that match TRBD1. Germline lookup yields CDR1 LNHDA and CDR2 SQIVND (reference sequence). Germline trimming cut 4 bases from V and 2 bases from J; bases unmatched to any gene: 7. The CDR3 covers 15 residues. CDR3 sequence: CASSTKGGLNYGYTF. In nucleotides, the CDR3 is TGTGCCAGTAGTACTAAAGGGGGCCTGAACTATGGCTACACCTTC.

This sequence joins TRBV15 and TRBJ1-1; D remains unclear. Germline V CDR1 and CDR2: LNHNV, YYDKDF (reference sequence). V lost 2 bases, J lost 1 base, and 17 bases lay in between. This CDR3 spans 17 amino acids. The CDR3 coding sequence is TGTGCCACCAGCAGACCTAACGGAGCTAAAAAGAACACTGAAGCTTTCTTT. This codes for CATSRPNGAKKNTEAFF.

This rearrangement joins TRBV19 to TRBJ2-6; the match to TRBD1 covers 7 bases. After removal of 9 bases from V and 2 bases from J, the junction contained 13 bases not matched to a gene. Germline V gene sequence: CDR1 LNHDA, CDR2 SQIVND (reference sequence). CDR3 length equals 17 residues. The CDR3 loop reads CASLDGQAMAGANVLTF. CDR3 DNA sequence: TGTGCCAGCCTAGACGGACAGGCCATGGCTGGGGCCAACGTCCTGACTTTC.

V is TRBV27 and J is TRBJ2-3, with a possible D match to TRBD2 (6 bases). The CDR3 has 15 residues. Germline CDR1 is MNHEY and CDR2 is SMNVEV (reference sequence). V gave up 3 bases and J gave up 2 bases, with 12 bases separating them. CDR3 nucleotides: TGTGCCAGCAGTTTTGTTCGGGAGAACACAGATACGCAGTATTTT. Protein sequence: CASSFVRENTDTQYF.

The V and J genes are TRBV28 and TRBJ1-5; possibly TRBD1 for D (5 bases). V shed 6 bases and J shed 1 base, with 16 bases lying between them. Germline assignment: CDR1 MDHEN and CDR2 SYDVKM. The CDR3 loop spans 16 amino acids. CDR3 sequence: CASRGNTGGSNQPQHF. CDR3 bases: TGTGCCAGCAGGGGGAATACAGGTGGGAGCAATCAGCCCCAGCATTTT.

CDR3: CASSPGTGTTQYF. CDR3 nucleotide sequence: TGTGCCAGCAGCCCGGGGACAGGGACTACTCAGTACTTC. The chain combines TRBV7-3 with TRBJ2-7, with 9 bases aligning to TRBD1. Germline V gene sequence: CDR1 SGHTA, CDR2 FQGTGA. The CDR3 totals 13 residues. The V gene end was trimmed by 5 bases and the J gene end by 10 bases; junction bases not matched to a gene: 9.

The chain couples TRBV14 to TRBJ2-3; TRBD2 agrees at 8 bases. This CDR3 region has 15 residues. Per germline, CDR1 SGHDN and CDR2 FVKESK. V shed 2 bases, J shed 4 bases, and the junction held 5 bases outside the gene matches. CDR3 in amino acids: CASSQLVGGADTQYF. CDR3 DNA: TGTGCCAGCAGCCAACTCGTCGGGGGGGCAGATACGCAGTATTTT.

The table lists this clone with a few counts. The chain carries TRBV2 and TRBJ1-6; 7 nucleotides match TRBD1. The length of the CDR3 is 14 residues. Germline values: CDR1 SNHLY, CDR2 FYNNEI. V shed 5 bases and J 9 bases; nucleotides not matched to a gene: 7. Here the CDR3 DNA reads TGTGCCAGCAGTCCCACAGGGGAAAGTTCACCCCTCCACTTT. It is translated as CASSPTGESSPLHF.

This chain uses TRBV5-1 with TRBJ2-6, with D perhaps matching TRBD2 (6 bases). Germline lookup yields CDR1 SGHRS and CDR2 YFSETQ. This CDR3 is 18 amino acids long. V gave up 0 bases and J gave up 4 bases, with 17 bases separating them. The CDR3: CASSLDGTLRTGANVLTF. The CDR3 bases are TGCGCCAGCAGCTTGGACGGGACTCTTAGAACGGGGGCCAACGTCCTGACTTTC.

The J gene is TRBJ2-1, the V gene TRBV27, with TRBD2 matching 12 bases. The germline V gene has CDR1 MNHEY and CDR2 SMNVEV (reference sequence). Germline trimming cut 4 bases from V and 12 bases from J; bases unmatched to any gene: 13. The CDR3 has 16 amino acids. As DNA, the CDR3 is TGTGCCAGCAGTTCTCGACTAGCGGGAGAATCAATGCGGCAGTTCTTC. Protein sequence: CASSSRLAGESMRQFF.

The CDR3 sequence: CASSLGGLENEQFF. In DNA, the CDR3 is TGTGCCAGCAGCTTAGGGGGACTGGAAAATGAGCAGTTCTTC. The rearrangement uses TRBV7-3 and TRBJ2-1, with a tentative D call TRBD2 (6 bases). Germline CDR1 reads SGHTA; CDR2 reads FQGTGA. The CDR3 extends over 14 amino acids. With 2 bases removed from V and 7 bases from J, the gap between germline ends came to 12 bases.

The chain couples TRBV28 to TRBJ1-5; 9 bases match TRBD1. CDR1 and CDR2 from the germline V gene are MDHEN and SYDVKM. The ends lost 6 bases at V and 6 bases at J; junction bases unmatched: 9. The CDR3 has 15 amino acids. The CDR3 reads CASSPVQGASQPQHF. In nucleotides, the CDR3 is TGTGCCAGCAGCCCCGTACAGGGGGCAAGTCAGCCCCAGCATTTT. The variable domain in full, completed from reference TRBV28 and TRBJ1-5, reads DVKVTQSSRYLVKRTGEKVFLECVQDMDHENMFWYRQDPGLGLRLIYFSYDVKMKEKGDIPEGYSVSREKKERFSLILESASTNQTSMYLCASSPVQGASQPQHFGDGTRLSIL.

The CDR3 DNA is TGTGCCAGCGGGGAGGGCGGACAGCCCCAGCATTTT. Residues: CASGEGGQPQHF. The chain couples TRBV9 to TRBJ1-5; D unresolved. Trimming shortened V by 7 bases and J by 7 bases, and 12 bases separated the two germline ends. CDR3 length equals 12 residues. Germline loops: CDR1 SGDLS, CDR2 YYNGEE.

This chain links TRBV6-5 with TRBJ2-3, with 10 nucleotides matching TRBD2. The germline CDR1 and CDR2 sequences are MNHEY and SVGAGI. V lost 7 bases and J lost 4; bases outside the gene matches: 5. The CDR3 covers 14 residues. The CDR3, as DNA: TGTGCCAGCAACCTAGCGGGAGAGGCAGATACGCAGTATTTT. The encoded protein is CASNLAGEADTQYF.

V usage is TRBV7-2 and J usage is TRBJ2-3; 11 bases agree with TRBD2. V shed 0 bases, J shed 5 bases, and the junction held 1 base outside the gene matches. This CDR3 comprises 15 residues. CDR1 SGHTA and CDR2 FQGNSA come from the germline V gene. Written as DNA, the CDR3 is TGTGCCAGCAGCTTAGCACTAGCGGGAGTAGATACGCAGTATTTT. Translating gives CASSLALAGVDTQYF.